This T cell receptor beta chain was sequenced in a study of T-cell memory formation after mild COVID-19. Looking at the study overall: Clustering of TCRs was largely donor specific.

Study-wide findings and caveats: Among clones contracting day 15 to 85, CD4/CD8 was balanced, whereas later expanders leaned CD4+. Confirmation was lacking for SARS-CoV-2 specificity of second-wave clones that peaked on day 37.

Germline V gene data show CDR1 as MNHEY and CDR2 as SVGAGI. The CDR3 is made up of 16 amino acids. The V gene lost 6 bases and the J gene lost 2 bases, with 19 bases spanning the gap. In the case of this clonotype: The antigen is undetermined.

Using constant-segment primers, 5'RACE produced TCR alpha and TCR beta cDNA libraries carrying sample barcodes and UMIs. Using its own MiXCR run on the 5' RACE reads, TCRdb lists one record per CDR3 protein. Found here are about 430,000 distinct CDR3 sequences, 20% to 25% of them singletons; the top ten hold roughly 8.9%. The receptor was derived from an adult woman who had mild COVID-19 (a few samples of this study predate the infection). Cell type and time point are not known. The J gene is TRBJ1-2, the V gene TRBV6-5; TRBD1 is a possible D gene (5 bases). The sequenced sample was PBMCs or a T cell subset sorted from them (not recorded which). The CDR3 here is CASSPRRGRENYGYTF. The DNA for the CDR3 is TGTGCCAGCAGCCCCCGACGTGGCAGGGAGAACTATGGCTACACCTTC.